The rows below give T cell receptor beta chains drawn from one sample of a study of blood T cells in healthy people across ages. TCRdb analysed the 5' RACE reads with MiXCR anew, one entry per CDR3 protein. The sample comprises over a million distinct CDR3 sequences, around 59% of which are singletons, and 6.5% to 8.5% rests with the top ten. What was sequenced was blood. These receptors were obtained from a young man in good health. Each CDR3 is given with its conserved first and last residue. Each record gives: CDR3 length, D gene, V gene, clone size, J gene, CDR3 protein, CDR3 DNA. The D gene is left open where the match is weak. The listing skips clone size in some rows; elsewhere it reads once, few, many or a size class.

length: 17; D: -; V: TRBV5-5; size: -; J: TRBJ1-5; CDR3: CASSLGDVSPSVQPQHF; DNA: TGTGCCAGCAGCTTGGGTGACGTAAGCCCTTCGGTGCAGCCCCAGCATTTT
length: 13; D: -; V: TRBV7-2; size: -; J: TRBJ2-1; CDR3: CASSAYRGGEQFF; DNA: TGTGCCAGCAGCGCCTACAGGGGAGGTGAGCAGTTCTTC
length: 17; D: TRBD1; V: TRBV4-1; size: -; J: TRBJ1-5; CDR3: CASRQGLAGGGNQPQHF; DNA: TGCGCCAGCCGACAGGGCCTCGCGGGGGGTGGCAATCAGCCCCAGCATTTT
length: 16; D: -; V: TRBV6-1; size: -; J: TRBJ2-5; CDR3: CASSPRDFRGEETQYF; DNA: TGTGCCAGCAGTCCCCGGGACTTCAGGGGGGAGGAGACCCAGTACTTC
length: 21; D: TRBD2; V: TRBV11-2; size: -; J: TRBJ2-3; CDR3: CASSKRSRLAGEWGGTDTQYF; DNA: TGTGCCAGCAGTAAACGATCGAGACTAGCGGGAGAATGGGGGGGCACAGATACGCAGTATTTT
length: 15; D: -; V: TRBV19; size: -; J: TRBJ1-4; CDR3: CASSIVAFSGEKLFF; DNA: TGTGCCAGTAGTATAGTAGCCTTTTCGGGTGAAAAACTGTTTTTT
length: 18; D: TRBD2; V: TRBV11-2; size: -; J: TRBJ2-2; CDR3: CASSLRAGLAVHTGELFF; DNA: TGTGCCAGCAGCCTACGAGCTGGACTAGCGGTTCACACCGGGGAGCTGTTTTTT
length: 14; D: -; V: TRBV15; size: -; J: TRBJ1-1; CDR3: CATSRRGGSTEAFF; DNA: TGTGCCACCAGCAGGAGGGGAGGCTCCACTGAAGCTTTCTTT
length: 24; D: TRBD2; V: TRBV11-2; size: -; J: TRBJ2-5; CDR3: CASSLGIGLAGGPLAEKKLETQYF; DNA: TGTGCCAGCAGCTTAGGCATCGGGTTAGCGGGGGGGCCTTTGGCCGAAAAAAAGCTGGAGACCCAGTACTTC
length: 15; D: TRBD1; V: TRBV29-1; size: few; J: TRBJ1-2; CDR3: CSVPRVSGGWYGYTF; DNA: TGCAGCGTTCCTAGGGTCTCAGGGGGCTGGTATGGCTACACCTTC